Listed here is a single T cell receptor beta chain. Its target is unknown. The CDR3 spans 15 residues. With V trimmed by 4 bases and J by 4 bases, 6 bases remained unmatched. Germline V gene sequence: CDR1 SGHKS, CDR2 YYEKEE (reference sequence). The data stem from a study of OX40 agonist ivuxolimab in advanced cancers. Study-wide background: Ivuxolimab was administered intravenously to patients at 0.01 to 10 mg/kg every 2 weeks. Therapy given before enrollment (anti-PD-1, anti-PD-L1 or anti-CTLA-4) was allowed, and 40% to 50% had some. Study-level points and caveats: More expanded clones were seen, on average, in CD8+ T cells than in CD4+.

Here immunoSEQ multiplex PCR was the method, and the copy in TCRdb shows in-frame clones only, minus some. Of about 48,000 clones listed, about four fifths are singletons. The chain couples TRBV5-5 to TRBJ2-2; TRBD2 matches at 8 bases. Specimen: CD4+ or CD8+ T cells sorted from blood, collected in a trial of the OX40 agonist ivuxolimab. This TCR derives from an adult with an advanced solid tumor such as melanoma, head and neck, liver or kidney cancer. CDR3 sequence (DNA): TGTGCCAGCAGCGGTAGCGGGGTGTTCACCGGGGAGCTGTTTTTT. Its protein is CASSGSGVFTGELFF.